This TCR beta chain was captured in a study of cytomegalovirus exposure and HLA in healthy donors. Vbeta (60) and Jbeta (13) primers were used in the PCR. Sequencing used immunoSEQ multiplex PCR; TCRdb keeps in-frame clones, though not all of them. Of more than 55,000 clones in the sample, about 80% were seen once. The CDR3 is 18 residues long. CDR1 LNHDA and CDR2 SQIVND come from the germline V gene (reference sequence). V gave up 4 bases and J gave up 8 bases; unmatched junction bases: 14. Sequencing was done on a sample of PBMCs. This chain links TRBV19 with TRBJ2-1, with TRBD2 identical over 13 bases. This sequence was found in a woman between 40 and 50 years old in good health and CMV-seronegative. The CDR3 protein is CASSTLPGLAGPRHEQFF. The CDR3 DNA is TGTGCCAGTAGTACCCTACCGGGACTAGCGGGGCCAAGACATGAGCAGTTCTTC.